Below are 12 T cell receptor beta chains sequenced from a single sample in a study of molecular identifiers for immune sequencing clone quantification. One entry per CDR3 protein, called by TCRdb with MiXCR from the PCR reads. The sample shows about 500,000 distinct CDR3 sequences, about a quarter of them seen only once. The specimen was naive CD8+ T cells from blood, with Jurkat cell RNA spiked in. Specified subset: FACS-sorted CD8+CD4-CCR7+CD45RA+ naive T cells. The source of these receptors is a human donor in good health. Some libraries in this study had Jurkat cell RNA spiked in.

At least ten counts were recorded for this clonotype. The J gene is TRBJ1-1, the V gene TRBV5-4, with D unclear. The CDR3 spans 16 residues. V shed 2 bases and J shed 4 bases, with 18 bases lying between them. The germline V gene encodes CDR1 SGHNT and CDR2 YYREEE (reference sequence). As DNA, the CDR3 is TGTGCCAGCAGCTTTGGTGTCGTGCGGGTATCCACTGAAGCTTTCTTT. Its translation: CASSFGVVRVSTEAFF.

As concerns this clonotype: Since a much larger clone is just one base distant, this may be a read error. The chain carries TRBV12-3 or TRBV12-4 and TRBJ2-2; D unclear. The CDR3 consists of 13 residues. V lost 8 bases to trimming and J lost 8 bases, with 15 bases between them. CDR3 loop: CASGNRVSGELFF. DNA for the CDR3: TGTGCCAGCGGTAACAGAGTCAGTGGGGAGCTGTTTTTT.

This chain connects TRBV5-6 to TRBJ2-2, with 8 bases matching TRBD1. This CDR3 spans 16 amino acids. Germline V gene data show CDR1 as SGHDT and CDR2 as YYEEEE. Germline trimming cut 3 bases from V and 1 base from J; bases unmatched to any gene: 5. CDR3 residues: CASSYAGTGNTGELFF. The CDR3 nucleotides read TGTGCCAGCAGCTATGCCGGGACAGGGAACACCGGGGAGCTGTTTTTT. Full variable domain (remainder filled in from reference TRBV5-6 and TRBJ2-2): DAGVTQSPTHLIKTRGQQVTLRCSPKSGHDTVSWYQQALGQGPQFIFQYYEEEERQRGNFPDRFSGHQFPNYSSELNVNALLLGDSALYLCASSYAGTGNTGELFFGEGSRLTVL.

This clonotype has a count of ten or more. This chain connects TRBV4-1 to TRBJ2-7, with no clear D. Deletions cut 1 base from V and 4 bases from J, with 8 bases between. Germline V gene data show CDR1 as MGHRA and CDR2 as YSYEKL. CDR3 size: 13 residues. The CDR3 reads CASSQVMGYEQYF. For the CDR3, the DNA is TGCGCCAGCAGCCAAGTTATGGGGTACGAGCAGTACTTC.

This clonotype was seen only a few times. V is TRBV7-3 and J is TRBJ2-1; TRBD1 aligns across 7 bases. The V gene end was trimmed by 2 bases and the J gene end by 7 bases; junction bases not matched to a gene: 8. CDR3 length: 15 residues. The germline V gene has CDR1 SGHTA and CDR2 FQGTGA. Written as DNA, the CDR3 is TGTGCCAGCAGCTTATACCCGACAGGGATAAATGAGCAGTTCTTC. As protein: CASSLYPTGINEQFF.

This clonotype has only a few counts. One end of the junction is discordant with germline, which a read error may explain. The J gene is TRBJ2-7, the V gene TRBV30; maybe TRBD2 (6 bases). The germline V gene encodes CDR1 GTSNPN and CDR2 SVGIG (reference sequence). CDR3 size: 12 residues. The CDR3 here is CAWSGGTSELVF. The DNA of the CDR3 is TGTGCCTGGAGTGGGGGGACTTCCGAATTAGTCTTC.

This clonotype occurred a few times. V usage is TRBV30 and J usage is TRBJ1-5; 8 nucleotides match TRBD1. The CDR3 runs to 13 residues. The V segment lost 3 bases and the J segment 10 bases; nucleotides outside the gene matches: 8. Germline V CDR1 and CDR2: GTSNPN, SVGIG (reference sequence). The CDR3 DNA is TGTGCCTGGAGCGATACAGGGGGTAGACCCCAGCATTTT. Its translation: CAWSDTGGRPQHF. Filled out from reference TRBV30 and TRBJ1-5, the complete variable domain reads SQTIHQWPATLVQPVGSPLSLECTVEGTSNPNLYWYRQAAGRGLQLLFYSVGIGQISSEVPQNLSASRPQDRQFILSSKKLLLSDSGFYLCAWSDTGGRPQHFGDGTRLSIL.

The gene calls are TRBV27 and TRBJ1-4, with 8 bases that match TRBD1. CDR1 MNHEY and CDR2 SMNVEV come from the germline V gene (reference sequence). The CDR3 runs 15 residues. V gave up 3 bases and J gave up 7 bases; unmatched junction bases: 7. The CDR3 DNA follows: TGTGCCAGCAGTTTTTTAGGACAGGGAGGTGAAAAACTGTTTTTT. It codes for CASSFLGQGGEKLFF.

As concerns this clonotype: With a much larger clone just one base away, this may be a read error. V usage is TRBV3-1 and J usage is TRBJ2-4; no clear D gene. The CDR3 runs 16 residues. Germline CDR1 and CDR2: LGHDT and YNNKEL (reference sequence). In DNA form, the CDR3 reads TGTGCCAGCAGCCAATTGGACGAAGTTGCCAGAAACATTCAGTACTTC. Amino acid sequence: CASSQLDEVARNIQYF.

This clonotype turned up a few times. The chain employs TRBV4-1 and TRBJ1-5; D remains ambiguous. This CDR3 is built from 15 residues. V dropped 1 base and J dropped 3 bases, with 10 bases sitting between them. Germline loops: CDR1 MGHRA, CDR2 YSYEKL. CDR3 loop: CASSQALGDNQPQHF. The CDR3 bases are TGCGCCAGCAGCCAAGCTCTCGGGGACAATCAGCCCCAGCATTTT.

This clonotype has just a few counts. The chain has TRBV4-2 and TRBJ2-7; tentatively, D is TRBD1 (6 bases). V was clipped by 0 bases and J by 0 bases, with 12 bases between them. Germline CDR1 reads LGHNA; CDR2 reads YNFKEQ. The CDR3 is 16 amino acids. The DNA for the CDR3 is TGTGCCAGCAGCCAAGAACGAGGGACAACCTCCTACGAGCAGTACTTC. This codes for CASSQERGTTSYEQYF.

In its sample, this clonotype was seen many times. J is TRBJ2-5 and V is TRBV4-2; D remains ambiguous. Trimming stripped 3 bases from V and 3 bases from J, with 2 bases between. CDR1 LGHNA and CDR2 YNFKEQ come from the germline V gene. The CDR3 consists of 11 residues. The DNA of the CDR3 is TGTGCCAGCAGCCACGAAGAGACCCAGTACTTC. Protein sequence: CASSHEETQYF.